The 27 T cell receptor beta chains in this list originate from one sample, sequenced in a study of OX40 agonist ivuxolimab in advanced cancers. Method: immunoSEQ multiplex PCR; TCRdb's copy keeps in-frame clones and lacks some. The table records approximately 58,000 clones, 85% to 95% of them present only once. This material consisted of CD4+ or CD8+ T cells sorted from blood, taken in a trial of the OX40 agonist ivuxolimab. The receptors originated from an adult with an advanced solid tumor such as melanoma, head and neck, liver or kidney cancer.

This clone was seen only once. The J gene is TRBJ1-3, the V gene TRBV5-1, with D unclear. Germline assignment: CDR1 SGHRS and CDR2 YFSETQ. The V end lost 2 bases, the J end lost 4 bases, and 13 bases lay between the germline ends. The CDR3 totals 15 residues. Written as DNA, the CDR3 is TGCGCCAGCAGCTTTGGGGAGATTTCCGGAAACACCATATATTTT. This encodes CASSFGEISGNTIYF.

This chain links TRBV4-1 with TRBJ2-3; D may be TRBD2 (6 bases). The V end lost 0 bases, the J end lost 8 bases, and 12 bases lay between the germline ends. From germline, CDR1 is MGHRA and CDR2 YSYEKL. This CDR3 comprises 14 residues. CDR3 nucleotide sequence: TGCGCCAGCAGCCAAGATACGGGAGAGGGTACGCAGTATTTT. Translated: CASSQDTGEGTQYF.

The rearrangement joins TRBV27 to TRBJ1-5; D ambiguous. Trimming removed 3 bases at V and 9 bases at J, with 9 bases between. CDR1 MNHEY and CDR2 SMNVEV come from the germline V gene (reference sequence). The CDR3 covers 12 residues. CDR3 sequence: CASSFVGRPQHF. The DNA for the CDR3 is TGTGCCAGCAGTTTCGTTGGGAGGCCCCAGCATTTT.

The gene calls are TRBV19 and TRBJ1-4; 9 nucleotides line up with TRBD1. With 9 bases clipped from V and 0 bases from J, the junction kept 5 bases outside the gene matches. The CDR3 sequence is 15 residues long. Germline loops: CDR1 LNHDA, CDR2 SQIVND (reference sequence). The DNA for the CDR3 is TGTGCCAGCCGGGACAGGGATGCAACTAATGAAAAACTGTTTTTT. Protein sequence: CASRDRDATNEKLFF.

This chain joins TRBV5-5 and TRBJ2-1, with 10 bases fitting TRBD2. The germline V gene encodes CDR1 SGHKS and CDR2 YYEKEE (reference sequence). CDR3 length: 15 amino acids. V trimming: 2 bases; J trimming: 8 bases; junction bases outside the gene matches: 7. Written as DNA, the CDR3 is TGTGCCAGCAGCTTCCTAGCGGGAGCAGGCGATGAGCAGTTCTTC. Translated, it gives CASSFLAGAGDEQFF. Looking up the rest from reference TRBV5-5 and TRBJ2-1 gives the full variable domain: DAGVTQSPTHLIKTRGQQVTLRCSPISGHKSVSWYQQVLGQGPQFIFQYYEKEERGRGNFPDRFSARQFPNYSSELNVNALLLGDSALYLCASSFLAGAGDEQFFGPGTRLTVL.

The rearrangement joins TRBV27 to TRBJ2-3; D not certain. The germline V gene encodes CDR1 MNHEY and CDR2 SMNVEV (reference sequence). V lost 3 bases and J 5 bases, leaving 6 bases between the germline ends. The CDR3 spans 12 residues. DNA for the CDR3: TGTGCCAGCAGTTTTCCGGGAGATACGCAGTATTTT. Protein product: CASSFPGDTQYF.

CDR3 protein: CASSLEGPGKGGTSVFGTDTQYF. As DNA, the CDR3 is TGTGCCAGCAGTTTGGAGGGGCCGGGAAAAGGGGGTACCTCGGTATTTGGCACAGATACGCAGTATTTT. This chain uses TRBV27 with TRBJ2-3, with D perhaps TRBD1 or TRBD2 (6 bases each). Germline CDR1 reads MNHEY; CDR2 reads SMNVEV (reference sequence). CDR3 size: 23 residues. V gave up 3 bases and J gave up 1 base, with 35 bases separating them.

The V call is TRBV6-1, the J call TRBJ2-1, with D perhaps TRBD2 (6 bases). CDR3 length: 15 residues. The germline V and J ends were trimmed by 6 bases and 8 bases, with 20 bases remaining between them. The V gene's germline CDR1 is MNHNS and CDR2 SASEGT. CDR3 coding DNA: TGTGCCAGCAGCTCCCCCGGGACTGGCGACGATGAGCAGTTCTTC. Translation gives CASSSPGTGDDEQFF.

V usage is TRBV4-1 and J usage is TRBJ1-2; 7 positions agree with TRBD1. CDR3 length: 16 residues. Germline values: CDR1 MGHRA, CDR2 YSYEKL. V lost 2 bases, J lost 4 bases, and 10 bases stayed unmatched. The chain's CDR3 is CASSQSGRDSLYGYTF. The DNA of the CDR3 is TGCGCCAGCAGCCAAAGCGGGAGGGACAGTCTCTATGGCTACACCTTC.

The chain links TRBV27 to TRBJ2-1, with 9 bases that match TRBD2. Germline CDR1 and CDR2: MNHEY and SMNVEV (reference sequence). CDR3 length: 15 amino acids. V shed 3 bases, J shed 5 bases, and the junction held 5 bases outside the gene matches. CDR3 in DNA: TGTGCCAGCAGTTTTGCTAGCGGGATAAACAATGAGCAGTTCTTC. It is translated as CASSFASGINNEQFF.

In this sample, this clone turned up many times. In DNA form, the CDR3 reads TGTGCCAGCAGCGTAGCGAGCGGGACTAGCGGGGTAGATACGCAGTATTTT. It codes for CASSVASGTSGVDTQYF. The chain is built from TRBV9 and TRBJ2-3; 13 nucleotides align to TRBD2. Germline trimming cut 0 bases from V and 5 bases from J; bases unmatched to any gene: 6. The CDR3 totals 17 residues. Germline assignment: CDR1 SGDLS and CDR2 YYNGEE.

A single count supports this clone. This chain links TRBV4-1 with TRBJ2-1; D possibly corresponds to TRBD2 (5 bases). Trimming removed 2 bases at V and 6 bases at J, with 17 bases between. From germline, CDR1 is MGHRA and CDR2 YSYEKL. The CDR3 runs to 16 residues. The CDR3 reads CASSQKAERFLNEQFF. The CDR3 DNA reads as TGCGCCAGCAGCCAAAAAGCGGAAAGATTTCTCAATGAGCAGTTCTTC.

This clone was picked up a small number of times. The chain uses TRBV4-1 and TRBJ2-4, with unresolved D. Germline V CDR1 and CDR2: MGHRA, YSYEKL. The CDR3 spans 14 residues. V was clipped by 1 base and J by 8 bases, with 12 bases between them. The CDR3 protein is CASSQVKGRDIQYF. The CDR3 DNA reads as TGCGCCAGCAGCCAAGTTAAGGGTAGGGACATTCAGTACTTC.

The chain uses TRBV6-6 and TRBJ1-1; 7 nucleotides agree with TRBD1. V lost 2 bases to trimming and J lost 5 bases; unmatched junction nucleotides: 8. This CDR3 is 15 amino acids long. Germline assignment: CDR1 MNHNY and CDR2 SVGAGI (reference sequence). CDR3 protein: CASSYTENRGTEAFF. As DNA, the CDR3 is TGTGCCAGCAGTTACACCGAAAACAGGGGAACTGAAGCTTTCTTT.

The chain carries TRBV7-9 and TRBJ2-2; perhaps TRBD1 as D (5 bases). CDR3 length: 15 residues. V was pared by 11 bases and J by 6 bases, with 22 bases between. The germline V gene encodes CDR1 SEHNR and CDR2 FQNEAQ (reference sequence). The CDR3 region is CAFLGQGILPGELFF. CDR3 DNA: TGTGCCTTTCTGGGGCAGGGTATACTTCCCGGGGAGCTGTTTTTT.

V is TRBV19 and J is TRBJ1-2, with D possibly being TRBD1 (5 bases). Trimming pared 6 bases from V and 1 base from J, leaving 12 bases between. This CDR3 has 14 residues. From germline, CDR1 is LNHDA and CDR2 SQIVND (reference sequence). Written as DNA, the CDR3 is TGTGCCAGTAGGACGGACATTCTTAACTATGGCTACACCTTC. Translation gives CASRTDILNYGYTF.

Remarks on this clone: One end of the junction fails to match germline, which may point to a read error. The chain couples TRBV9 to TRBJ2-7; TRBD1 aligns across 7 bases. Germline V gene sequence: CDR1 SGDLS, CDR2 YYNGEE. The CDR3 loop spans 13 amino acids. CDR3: CASSASGQPPEHF. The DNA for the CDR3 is TGTGCCAGCAGCGCTTCGGGACAGCCCCCGGAGCACTTC.

The CDR3 DNA follows: TGCAGCGTTGAAGACTCGGGACTTACAGAGACCCAGTACTTC. This gives the protein CSVEDSGLTETQYF. The chain carries TRBV29-1 and TRBJ2-5; tentative D call: TRBD2 (6 bases). Trimming shortened V by 0 bases and J by 4 bases, and 12 bases separated the two germline ends. The CDR3 length is 14 residues. CDR1 is SQVTM and CDR2 is ANQGSEA in the germline V gene.

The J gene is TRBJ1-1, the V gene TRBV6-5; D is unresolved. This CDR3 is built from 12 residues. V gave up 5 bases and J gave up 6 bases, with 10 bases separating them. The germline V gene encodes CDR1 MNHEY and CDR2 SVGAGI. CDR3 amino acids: CASSRGFAEAFF. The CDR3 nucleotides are TGTGCCAGCAGTCGGGGTTTTGCTGAAGCTTTCTTT.

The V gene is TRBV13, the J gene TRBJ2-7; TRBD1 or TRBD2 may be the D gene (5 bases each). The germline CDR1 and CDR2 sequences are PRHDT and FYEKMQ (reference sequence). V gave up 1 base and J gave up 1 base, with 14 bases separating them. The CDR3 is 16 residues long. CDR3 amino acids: CASSLEGGDGSYEQYF. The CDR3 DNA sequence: TGTGCCAGCAGCTTAGAGGGTGGGGACGGGTCCTACGAGCAGTACTTC. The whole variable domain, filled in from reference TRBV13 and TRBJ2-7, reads AAGVIQSPRHLIKEKRETATLKCYPIPRHDTVYWYQQGPGQDPQFLISFYEKMQSDKGSIPDRFSAQQFSDYHSELNMSSLELGDSALYFCASSLEGGDGSYEQYFGPGTRLTVT.

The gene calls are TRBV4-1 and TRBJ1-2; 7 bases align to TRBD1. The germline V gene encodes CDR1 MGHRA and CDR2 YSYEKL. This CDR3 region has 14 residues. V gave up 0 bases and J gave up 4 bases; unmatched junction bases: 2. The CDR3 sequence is CASSQEPGGYGYTF. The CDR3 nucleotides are TGCGCCAGCAGCCAAGAGCCAGGGGGCTATGGCTACACCTTC.

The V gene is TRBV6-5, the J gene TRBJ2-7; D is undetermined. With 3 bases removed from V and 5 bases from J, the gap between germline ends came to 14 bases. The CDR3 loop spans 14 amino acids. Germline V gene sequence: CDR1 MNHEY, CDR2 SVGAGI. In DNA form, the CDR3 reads TGTGCCAGCAGTTATAGGGCACGGACCGACGAGCAGTACTTC. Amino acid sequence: CASSYRARTDEQYF.

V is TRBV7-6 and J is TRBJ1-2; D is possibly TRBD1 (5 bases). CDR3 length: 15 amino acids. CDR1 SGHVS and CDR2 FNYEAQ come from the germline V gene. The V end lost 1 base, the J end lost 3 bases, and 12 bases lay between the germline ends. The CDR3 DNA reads TGTGCCAGCAGCTTAGAATCAGGGTCTCACTATGGCTACACCTTC. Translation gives CASSLESGSHYGYTF.

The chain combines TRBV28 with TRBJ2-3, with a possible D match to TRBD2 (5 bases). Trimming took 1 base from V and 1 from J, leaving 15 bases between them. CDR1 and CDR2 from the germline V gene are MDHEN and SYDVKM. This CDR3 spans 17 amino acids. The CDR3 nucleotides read TGTGCCAGCAGTTTATTTTTGAGGGTTTGGGGCACAGATACGCAGTATTTT. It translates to CASSLFLRVWGTDTQYF.

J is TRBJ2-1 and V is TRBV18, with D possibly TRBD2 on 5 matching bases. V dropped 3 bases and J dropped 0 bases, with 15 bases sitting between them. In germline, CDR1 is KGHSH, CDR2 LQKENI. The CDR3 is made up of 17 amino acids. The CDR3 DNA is TGTGCCAGCTCACCTCGAGAGATAGCGAACTCCTACAATGAGCAGTTCTTC. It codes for CASSPREIANSYNEQFF.

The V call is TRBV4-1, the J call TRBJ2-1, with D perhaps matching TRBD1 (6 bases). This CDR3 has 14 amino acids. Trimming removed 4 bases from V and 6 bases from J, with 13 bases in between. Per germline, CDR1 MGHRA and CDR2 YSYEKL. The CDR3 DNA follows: TGCGCCAGCAGCCTACAACAGGGAAGCAATGAGCAGTTCTTC. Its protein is CASSLQQGSNEQFF.

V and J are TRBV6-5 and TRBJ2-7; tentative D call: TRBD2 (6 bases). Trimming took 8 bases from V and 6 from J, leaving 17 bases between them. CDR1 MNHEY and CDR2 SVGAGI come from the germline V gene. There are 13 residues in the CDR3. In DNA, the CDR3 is TGTGCCAGCGGACTTGGCGGGACCATCGAGCAGTACTTC. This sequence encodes CASGLGGTIEQYF.